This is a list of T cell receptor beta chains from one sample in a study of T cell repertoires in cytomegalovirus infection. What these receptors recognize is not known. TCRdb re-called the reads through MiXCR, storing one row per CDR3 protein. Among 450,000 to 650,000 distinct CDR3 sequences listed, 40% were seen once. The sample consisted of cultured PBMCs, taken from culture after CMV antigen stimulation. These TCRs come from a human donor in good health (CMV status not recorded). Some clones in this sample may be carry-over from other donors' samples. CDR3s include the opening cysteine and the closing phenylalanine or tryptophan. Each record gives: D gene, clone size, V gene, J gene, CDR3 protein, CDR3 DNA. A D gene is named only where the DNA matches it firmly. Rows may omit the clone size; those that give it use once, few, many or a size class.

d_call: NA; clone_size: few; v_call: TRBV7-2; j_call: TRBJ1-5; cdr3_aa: CASSSEGHSNQPQHF; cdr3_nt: TGTGCCAGCAGCTCAGAGGGTCATAGCAATCAGCCCCAGCATTTT
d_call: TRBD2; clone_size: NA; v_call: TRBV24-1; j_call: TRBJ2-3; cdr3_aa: CATSDPGLAGDTQYF; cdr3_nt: TGTGCCACCAGTGATCCTGGACTAGCGGGGGATACGCAGTATTTT
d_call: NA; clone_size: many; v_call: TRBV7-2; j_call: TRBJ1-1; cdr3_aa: CASSPVVHTEAFF; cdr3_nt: TGTGCCAGCAGCCCTGTGGTCCACACTGAAGCTTTCTTT
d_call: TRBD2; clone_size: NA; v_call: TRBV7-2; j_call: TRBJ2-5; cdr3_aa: CASSYSGGAQKTQYF; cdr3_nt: TGTGCCAGCAGTTATAGCGGGGGGGCCCAGAAGACCCAGTACTTC
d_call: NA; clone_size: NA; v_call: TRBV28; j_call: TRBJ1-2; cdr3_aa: CASSSVTDSYGYTF; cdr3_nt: TGTGCCAGCAGTTCCGTAACCGACAGTTATGGCTACACCTTC
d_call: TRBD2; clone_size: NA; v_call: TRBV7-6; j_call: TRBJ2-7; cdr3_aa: CASSFPGGVAGEEYF; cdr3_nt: TGTGCCAGCAGCTTCCCGGGCGGGGTAGCGGGGGAAGAGTACTTC
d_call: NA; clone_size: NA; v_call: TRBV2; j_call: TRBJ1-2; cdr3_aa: CASSYDSREGYTF; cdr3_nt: TGTGCCAGCAGTTATGACAGTAGGGAGGGCTACACCTTC
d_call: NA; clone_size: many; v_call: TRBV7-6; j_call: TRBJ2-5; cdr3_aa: CASSRQGLGWETQYF; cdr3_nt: TGTGCCAGCAGCCGTCAAGGGCTTGGGTGGGAGACCCAGTACTTC
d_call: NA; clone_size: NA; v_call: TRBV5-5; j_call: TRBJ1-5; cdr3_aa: CASSLSQAGQPQHF; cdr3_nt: TGTGCCAGCAGCTTAAGTCAGGCCGGGCAGCCCCAGCATTTT
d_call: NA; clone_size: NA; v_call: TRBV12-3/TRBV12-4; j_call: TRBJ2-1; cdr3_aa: CASTITGNPYNEQFF; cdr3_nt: TGTGCCAGCACTATTACAGGGAATCCCTACAATGAGCAGTTCTTC
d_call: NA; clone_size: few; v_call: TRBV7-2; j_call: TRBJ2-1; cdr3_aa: CASSPDSTNEQFF; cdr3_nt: TGTGCCAGCAGCCCCGACAGCACCAATGAGCAGTTCTTC
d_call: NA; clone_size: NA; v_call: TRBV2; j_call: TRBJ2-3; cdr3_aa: CASKLGPDTQYF; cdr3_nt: TGTGCCAGCAAGTTGGGTCCAGATACGCAGTATTTT
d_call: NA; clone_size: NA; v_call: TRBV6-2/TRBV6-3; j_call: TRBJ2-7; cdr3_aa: CASRLDHSYEQYF; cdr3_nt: TGTGCCAGCAGGCTAGACCACTCCTACGAGCAGTACTTC
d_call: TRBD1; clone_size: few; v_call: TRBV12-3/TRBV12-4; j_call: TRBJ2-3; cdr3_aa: CASRQGETDTQYF; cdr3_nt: TGTGCCAGCAGGCAGGGGGAAACAGATACGCAGTATTTT
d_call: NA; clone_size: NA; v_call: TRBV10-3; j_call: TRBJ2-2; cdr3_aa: CAISAPTGELFF; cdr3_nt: TGTGCCATCAGTGCCCCCACCGGGGAGCTGTTTTTT
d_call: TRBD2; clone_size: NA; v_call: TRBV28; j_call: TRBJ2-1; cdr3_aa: CASSASSGGPYNEQFF; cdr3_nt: TGTGCCAGCAGTGCGTCTAGCGGGGGACCATACAATGAGCAGTTCTTC
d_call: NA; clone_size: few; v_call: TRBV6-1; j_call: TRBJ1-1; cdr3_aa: CASSPVSMNTEAFF; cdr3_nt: TGTGCCAGCAGCCCGGTGTCCATGAACACTGAAGCTTTCTTT
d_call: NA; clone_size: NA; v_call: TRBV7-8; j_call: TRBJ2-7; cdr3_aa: CASSLAQVSSSYEQYF; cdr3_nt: TGTGCCAGCAGCTTAGCCCAAGTTTCTAGCTCCTACGAGCAGTACTTC
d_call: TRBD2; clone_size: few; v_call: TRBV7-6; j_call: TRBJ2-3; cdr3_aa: CASSASGTYTDTQYF; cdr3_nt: TGTGCCAGCAGCGCTAGCGGGACCTACACAGATACGCAGTATTTT
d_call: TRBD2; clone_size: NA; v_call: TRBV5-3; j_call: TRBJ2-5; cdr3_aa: CASSGGDPYQETQYF; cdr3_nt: TGTGCCAGCAGCGGGGGGGACCCGTACCAAGAGACCCAGTACTTC
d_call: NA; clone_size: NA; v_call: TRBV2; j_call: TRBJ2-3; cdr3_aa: CASRRMGFAGTDTQYF; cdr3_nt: TGTGCCAGCAGGAGGATGGGGTTCGCAGGGACAGATACGCAGTATTTT
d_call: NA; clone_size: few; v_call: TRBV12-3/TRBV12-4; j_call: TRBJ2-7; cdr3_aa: CASSDPGNEQYF; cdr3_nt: TGTGCCAGCTCCGACCCAGGGAACGAGCAGTACTTC
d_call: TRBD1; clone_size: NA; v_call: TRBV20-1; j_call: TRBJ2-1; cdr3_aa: CSATRDRWGRDEQFF; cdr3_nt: TGCAGTGCAACCCGGGACAGGTGGGGACGGGATGAGCAGTTCTTC
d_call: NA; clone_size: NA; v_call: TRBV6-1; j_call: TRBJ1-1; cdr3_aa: CASRLPGRTEAFF; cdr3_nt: TGTGCCAGCAGATTACCAGGGCGCACTGAAGCTTTCTTT
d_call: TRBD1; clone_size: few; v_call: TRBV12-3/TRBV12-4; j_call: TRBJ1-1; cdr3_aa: CASSRQGWWGAGWTEAFF; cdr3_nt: TGTGCCAGCAGTAGACAGGGGTGGTGGGGGGCCGGGTGGACTGAAGCTTTCTTT
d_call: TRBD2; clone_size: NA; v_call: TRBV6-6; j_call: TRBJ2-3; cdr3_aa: CASSYSSKLAGDTDTQYF; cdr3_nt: TGTGCCAGCAGTTACTCGAGTAAACTAGCGGGAGACACAGATACGCAGTATTTT
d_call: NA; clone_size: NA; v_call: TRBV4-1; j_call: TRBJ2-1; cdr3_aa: CASSQDRGPGGDEQFF; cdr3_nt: TGCGCCAGCAGCCAAGATAGGGGCCCAGGAGGGGATGAGCAGTTCTTC
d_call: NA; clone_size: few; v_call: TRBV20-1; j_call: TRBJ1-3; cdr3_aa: CSASVQPTPGNTIYF; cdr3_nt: TGCAGTGCTAGTGTACAGCCGACTCCCGGAAACACCATATATTTT
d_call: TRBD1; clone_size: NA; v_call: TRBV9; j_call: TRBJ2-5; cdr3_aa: CASSKGQTHFQETQYF; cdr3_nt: TGTGCCAGCAGCAAGGGACAGACTCACTTCCAAGAGACCCAGTACTTC
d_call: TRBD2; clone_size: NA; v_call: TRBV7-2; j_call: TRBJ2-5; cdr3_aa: CASSLSGTIKTQYF; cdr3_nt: TGTGCCAGCAGCTTATCCGGGACTATTAAGACCCAGTACTTC
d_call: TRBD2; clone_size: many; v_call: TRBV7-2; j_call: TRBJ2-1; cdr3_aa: CASSSPGLAGVNEQFF; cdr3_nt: TGTGCCAGCAGCTCCCCGGGACTAGCGGGAGTCAATGAGCAGTTCTTC
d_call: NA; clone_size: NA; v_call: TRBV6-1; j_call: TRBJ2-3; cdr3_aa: CASSRGRLATQYF; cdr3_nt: TGTGCCAGCAGCCGCGGACGGCTCGCGACGCAGTATTTT
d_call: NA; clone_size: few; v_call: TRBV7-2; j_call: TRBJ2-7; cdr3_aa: CASSLVTAPYEQYF; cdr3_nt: TGTGCCAGCAGCTTAGTCACCGCTCCCTACGAGCAGTACTTC
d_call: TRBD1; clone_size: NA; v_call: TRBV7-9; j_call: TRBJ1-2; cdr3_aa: CASSLGDRVKDGYTF; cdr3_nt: TGTGCCAGCAGCTTAGGAGACAGGGTGAAGGATGGCTACACCTTC
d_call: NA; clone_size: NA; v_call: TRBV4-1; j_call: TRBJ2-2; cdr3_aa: CASSQGRTNTGELFF; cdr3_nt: TGCGCCAGCAGCCAAGGTCGTACGAACACCGGGGAGCTGTTTTTT
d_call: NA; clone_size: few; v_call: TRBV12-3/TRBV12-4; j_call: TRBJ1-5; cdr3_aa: CASRTEDLAQHF; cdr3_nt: TGTGCCAGCAGAACCGAGGACCTAGCCCAGCATTTT
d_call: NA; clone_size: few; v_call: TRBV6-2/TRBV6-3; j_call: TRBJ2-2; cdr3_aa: CASSYHTGELFF; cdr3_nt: TGTGCCAGCAGTTATCATACCGGGGAGCTGTTTTTT
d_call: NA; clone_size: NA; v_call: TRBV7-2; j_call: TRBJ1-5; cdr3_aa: CASSLGLGVNSPHF; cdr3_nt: TGTGCCAGCAGCTTAGGGCTAGGGGTTAATAGTCCACATTTT
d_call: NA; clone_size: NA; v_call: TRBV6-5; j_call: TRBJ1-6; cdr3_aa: CASSYWRGNSPLHF; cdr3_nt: TGTGCCAGCAGTTACTGGCGGGGGAATTCACCCCTCCACTTT
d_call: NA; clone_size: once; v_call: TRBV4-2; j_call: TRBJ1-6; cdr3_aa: CASSTPTASYNSPLHF; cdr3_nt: TGTGCCAGCAGCACGCCGACAGCCTCCTATAATTCACCCCTCCACTTT
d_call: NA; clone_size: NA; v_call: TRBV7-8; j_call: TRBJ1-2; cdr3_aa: CASSPNRDGYGYTF; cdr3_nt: TGTGCCAGCAGCCCGAACCGTGACGGATATGGCTACACCTTC
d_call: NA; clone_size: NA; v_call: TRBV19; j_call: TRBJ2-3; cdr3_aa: CASSAKTGQGDYTQYF; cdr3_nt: TGTGCCAGTAGTGCGAAGACAGGCCAGGGCGACTATACGCAGTATTTT
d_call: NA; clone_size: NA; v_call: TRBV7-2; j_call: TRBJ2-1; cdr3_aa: CASSLAGAIYGEQFF; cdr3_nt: TGTGCCAGCAGCTTAGCAGGGGCTATTTATGGTGAGCAGTTCTTC
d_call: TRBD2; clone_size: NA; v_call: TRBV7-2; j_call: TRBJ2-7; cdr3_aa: CASSLRASGAVYEQYF; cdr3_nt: TGTGCCAGCAGCCTGAGGGCTAGCGGGGCGGTATACGAGCAGTACTTC
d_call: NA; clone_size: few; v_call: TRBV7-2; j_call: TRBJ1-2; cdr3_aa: CASSLVWDANYGYTF; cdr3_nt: TGTGCCAGCAGCTTAGTATGGGATGCTAACTATGGCTACACCTTC
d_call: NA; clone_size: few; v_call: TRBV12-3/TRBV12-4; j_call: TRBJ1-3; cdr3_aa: CASSLWVGNTIYF; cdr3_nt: TGTGCCAGCAGTTTATGGGTTGGAAACACCATATATTTT
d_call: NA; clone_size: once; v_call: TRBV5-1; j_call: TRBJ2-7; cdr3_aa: CASSPWVGSSYEQYF; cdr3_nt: TGCGCCAGCAGCCCCTGGGTGGGGAGCTCCTACGAGCAGTACTTC
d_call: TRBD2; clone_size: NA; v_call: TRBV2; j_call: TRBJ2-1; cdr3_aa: CASGLAGENSEQFF; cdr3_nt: TGTGCCAGCGGACTAGCGGGAGAAAATAGTGAGCAGTTCTTC
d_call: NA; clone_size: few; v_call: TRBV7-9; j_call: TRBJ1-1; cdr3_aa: CASSLLRQANTEAFF; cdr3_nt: TGTGCCAGCAGCTTATTAAGGCAGGCGAACACTGAAGCTTTCTTT
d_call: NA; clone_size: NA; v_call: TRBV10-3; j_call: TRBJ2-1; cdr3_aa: CAISEPPAMAYNEQFF; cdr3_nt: TGTGCCATCAGTGAGCCGCCCGCCATGGCCTACAATGAGCAGTTCTTC
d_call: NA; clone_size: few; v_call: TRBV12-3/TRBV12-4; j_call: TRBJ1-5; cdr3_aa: CASAGGRRQPQHF; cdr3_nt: TGTGCCAGTGCCGGGGGGAGGAGGCAGCCCCAGCATTTT
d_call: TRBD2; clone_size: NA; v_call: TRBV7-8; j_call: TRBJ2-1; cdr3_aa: CASSPLVGGRAKNEQFF; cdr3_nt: TGTGCCAGCAGCCCCCTGGTGGGCGGGAGGGCCAAAAATGAGCAGTTCTTC
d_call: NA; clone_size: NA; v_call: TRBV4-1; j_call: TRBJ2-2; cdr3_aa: CASSQAGTLQTGELFF; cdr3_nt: TGCGCCAGCAGCCAAGCCGGGACTCTACAAACCGGGGAGCTGTTTTTT
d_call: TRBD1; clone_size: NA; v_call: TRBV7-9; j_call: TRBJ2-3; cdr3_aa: CASSLVGQPSTDTQYF; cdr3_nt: TGTGCCAGCAGCTTGGTGGGACAGCCCAGCACAGATACGCAGTATTTT
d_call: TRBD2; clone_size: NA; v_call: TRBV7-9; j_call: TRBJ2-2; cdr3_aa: CASSPPSGGAGGELFF; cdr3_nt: TGTGCCAGCAGCCCCCCTAGCGGGGGGGCGGGCGGGGAGCTGTTTTTT